This T cell receptor beta chain was identified in a study of T cell repertoires in cytomegalovirus infection. A single record per CDR3 protein comes from TCRdb applying MiXCR to the reads. The profile shows around 120,000 distinct CDR3 sequences, 20% to 30% of them singletons. Ten or more counts support this clonotype. What it binds is unknown. V gave up 5 bases and J gave up 4 bases; unmatched junction bases: 11. This CDR3 has 16 residues. Whole-study results and caveats: Summed frequency of public TCR beta families distinguished CMV carriers with the relevant HLA. In two of eight donors, the top clonotype was HLA-C-restricted CMV-specific.

This chain joins TRBV12-3 or TRBV12-4 and TRBJ2-7; 10 bases line up with TRBD2. The sample comprised PBMCs, sequenced either directly or after in vitro stimulation (not recorded which). The sequence came from a human donor in good health (CMV status not recorded). Some clones in this sample may be carry-over from other donors' samples. The chain's CDR3 is CASSRGLAGVGYEQYF. In nucleotides, the CDR3 is TGTGCCAGCAGTCGGGGGCTAGCGGGAGTGGGATACGAGCAGTACTTC.